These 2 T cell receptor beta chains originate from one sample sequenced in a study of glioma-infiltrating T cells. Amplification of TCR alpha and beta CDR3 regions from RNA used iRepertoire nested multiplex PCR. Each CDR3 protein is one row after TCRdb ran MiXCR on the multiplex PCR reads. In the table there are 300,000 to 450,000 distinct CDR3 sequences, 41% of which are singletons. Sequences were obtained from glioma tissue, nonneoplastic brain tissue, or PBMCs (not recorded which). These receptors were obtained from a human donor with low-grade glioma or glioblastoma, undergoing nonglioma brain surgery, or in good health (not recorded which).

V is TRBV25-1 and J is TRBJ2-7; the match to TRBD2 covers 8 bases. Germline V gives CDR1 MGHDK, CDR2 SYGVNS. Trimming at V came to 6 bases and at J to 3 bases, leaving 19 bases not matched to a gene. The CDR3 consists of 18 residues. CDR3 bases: TGTGCCAGCAGCTCCGTAGCGGGATCGGGATCCGGGCTCTACGAGCAGTACTTC. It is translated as CASSSVAGSGSGLYEQYF.

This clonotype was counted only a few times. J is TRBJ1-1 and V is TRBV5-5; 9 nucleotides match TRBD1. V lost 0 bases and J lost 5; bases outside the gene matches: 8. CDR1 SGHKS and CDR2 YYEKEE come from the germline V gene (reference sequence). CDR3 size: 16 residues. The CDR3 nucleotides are TGTGCCAGCAGCTTGGCGGGACAGGGAGGAGATACTGAAGCTTTCTTT. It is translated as CASSLAGQGGDTEAFF.